This T cell receptor beta chain appears in the sequencing data of a study of blood T cells in healthy people across ages. Study-wide context: Template switching retrieved approximately one barcoded beta molecule for each two T cells. Study findings and constraints: The fall in TCR beta diversity per million T cells was roughly linear with age. Both naive CD4+ cell counts and diversity were greater in long-lived donors than in aged donors.

Germline V gives CDR1 LGHDT, CDR2 YNNKEL (reference sequence). This CDR3 contains 14 residues. Between the trimmed V and J ends, which lost 10 bases and 5 bases, there was a span of 21 bases. For the second PCR, which ran for roughly 7 to 11 cycles, a sample-barcoded 5' primer and a J-beta primer mix were used. TCRdb ran MiXCR on the 5' RACE reads and lists one entry per CDR3 protein. The sample yields fewer than 1 million distinct CDR3 sequences, under 55% seen once. Note on this clonotype: The antigen is not known.

Collection of roughly 9.8 milliliters of peripheral blood was performed for each donor. This rearrangement joins TRBV3-1 to TRBJ2-7; D is unclear. The sample taken for sequencing was blood. This clonotype was obtained from a man in his 60s in good health. In DNA form, the CDR3 reads TGTGCCAACCCCCAACTTGAGAGCCCCGACGAGCAGTACTTC. Its translation: CANPQLESPDEQYF.